Here is one T cell receptor beta chain with its context. The data belong to a study of blood T cell repertoires in COVID-19. This study enrolled people aged 18 to 89 from around 25 US geographic areas. Recovery meant two consecutive negative NP/OP PCR tests, professional clearance, or resolved symptoms. Original methodology: Amplified reference gene primers provided the basis for estimating nucleated cell counts. Profiling relied on immunoSEQ multiplex PCR, and the TCRdb table lists in-frame clones only, not all of them. The V and J calls and the clone size are those of that table, but D and trimming were determined from the DNA. This table has around 480,000 clones, roughly 87% appearing once. Germline loops: CDR1 SGDLS, CDR2 YYNGEE. V lost 3 bases to trimming and J lost 1 base, with 19 bases between them. The CDR3 sequence is 17 residues long.

The clonotype comes from a woman aged 18 to 35 who had recovered from COVID-19. The sequenced sample was PBMCs or T cells enriched from blood (not recorded which). V is TRBV9 and J is TRBJ2-5; TRBD2 is a possible D gene (5 bases). CDR3 sequence reads: CASSARGGPNIQETQYF. In nucleotides, the CDR3 is TGTGCCAGCAGCGCTCGAGGCGGGCCGAATATCCAAGAGACCCAGTACTTC.